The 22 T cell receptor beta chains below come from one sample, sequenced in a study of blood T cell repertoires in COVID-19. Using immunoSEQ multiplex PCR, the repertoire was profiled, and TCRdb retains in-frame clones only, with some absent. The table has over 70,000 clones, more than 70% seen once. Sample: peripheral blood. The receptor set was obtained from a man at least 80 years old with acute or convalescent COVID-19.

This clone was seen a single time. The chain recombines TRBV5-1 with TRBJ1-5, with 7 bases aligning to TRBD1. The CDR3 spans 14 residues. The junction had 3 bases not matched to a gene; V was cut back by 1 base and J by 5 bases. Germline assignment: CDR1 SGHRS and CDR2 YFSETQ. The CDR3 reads CASSLSTGDQPQHF. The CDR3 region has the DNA TGCGCCAGCAGCTTGAGTACAGGGGATCAGCCCCAGCATTTT. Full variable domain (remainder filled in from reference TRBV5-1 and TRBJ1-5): KAGVTQTPRYLIKTRGQQVTLSCSPISGHRSVSWYQQTPGQGLQFLFEYFSETQRNKGNFPGRFSGRQFSNSRSEMNVSTLELGDSALYLCASSLSTGDQPQHFGDGTRLSIL.

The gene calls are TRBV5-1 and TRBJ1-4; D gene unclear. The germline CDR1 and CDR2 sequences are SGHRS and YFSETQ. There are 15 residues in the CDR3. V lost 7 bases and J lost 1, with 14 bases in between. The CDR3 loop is CASANQAKTNEKLFF. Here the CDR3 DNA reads TGCGCCAGCGCGAACCAGGCCAAAACTAATGAAAAACTGTTTTTT.

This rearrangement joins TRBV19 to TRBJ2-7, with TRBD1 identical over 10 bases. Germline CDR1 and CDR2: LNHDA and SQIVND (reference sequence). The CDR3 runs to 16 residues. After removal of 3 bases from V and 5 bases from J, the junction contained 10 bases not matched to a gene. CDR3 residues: CASSILRGQGPHEQYF. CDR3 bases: TGTGCCAGTAGTATCTTAAGGGGACAGGGGCCCCACGAGCAGTACTTC.

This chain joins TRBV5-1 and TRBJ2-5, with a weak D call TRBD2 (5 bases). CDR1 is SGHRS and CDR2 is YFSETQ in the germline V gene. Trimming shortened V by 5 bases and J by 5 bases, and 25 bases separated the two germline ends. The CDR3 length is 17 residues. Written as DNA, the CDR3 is TGCGCCAGCAGTAAGACCCCCGCCACCGATAGGAGGGAGACCCAGTACTTC. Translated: CASSKTPATDRRETQYF.

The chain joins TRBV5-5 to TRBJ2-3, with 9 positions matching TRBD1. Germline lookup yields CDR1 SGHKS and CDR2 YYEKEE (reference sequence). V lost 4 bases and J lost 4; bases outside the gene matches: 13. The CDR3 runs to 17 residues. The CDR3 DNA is TGTGCCAGCAGCCTAAGGACAGGGGAAAGGGTGTCAGATACGCAGTATTTT. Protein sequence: CASSLRTGERVSDTQYF.

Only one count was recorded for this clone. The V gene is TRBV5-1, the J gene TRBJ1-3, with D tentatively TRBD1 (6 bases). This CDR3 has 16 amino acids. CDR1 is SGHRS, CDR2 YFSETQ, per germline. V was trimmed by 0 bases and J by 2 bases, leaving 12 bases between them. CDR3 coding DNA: TGCGCCAGCAGCTTGGAGGGGGTAATAACTGGAAACACCATATATTTT. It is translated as CASSLEGVITGNTIYF.

CDR3: CASSSWTSGGALGTDTQYF. As DNA, the CDR3 is TGTGCCAGCAGCTCCTGGACTAGCGGGGGGGCTTTGGGCACAGATACGCAGTATTTT. The V and J genes are TRBV5-6 and TRBJ2-3, with 15 bases aligning to TRBD2. The CDR3 consists of 19 residues. Looked up from germline, CDR1 is SGHDT and CDR2 is YYEEEE. V lost 3 bases and J lost 1; bases outside the gene matches: 9.

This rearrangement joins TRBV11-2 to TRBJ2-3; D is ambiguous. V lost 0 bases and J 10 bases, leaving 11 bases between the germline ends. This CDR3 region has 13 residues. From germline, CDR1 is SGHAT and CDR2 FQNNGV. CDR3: CASSLDLIPAQYF. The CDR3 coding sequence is TGTGCCAGCAGCTTAGATCTTATCCCTGCGCAGTATTTT.

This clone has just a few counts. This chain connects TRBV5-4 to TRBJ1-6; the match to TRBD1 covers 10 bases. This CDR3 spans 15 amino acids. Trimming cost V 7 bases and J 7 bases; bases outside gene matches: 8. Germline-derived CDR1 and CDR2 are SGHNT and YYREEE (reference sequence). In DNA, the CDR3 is TGTGCCAGCTTTGGGCAGGGACAGGGGAATTCACCCCTCCACTTT. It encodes CASFGQGQGNSPLHF.

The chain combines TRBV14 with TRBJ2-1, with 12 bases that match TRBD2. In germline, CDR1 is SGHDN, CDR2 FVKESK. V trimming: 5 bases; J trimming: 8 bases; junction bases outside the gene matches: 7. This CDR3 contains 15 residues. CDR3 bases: TGTGCCAGCAGCTCGGGACTAGCGGGCGCCCATGAGCAGTTCTTC. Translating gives CASSSGLAGAHEQFF.

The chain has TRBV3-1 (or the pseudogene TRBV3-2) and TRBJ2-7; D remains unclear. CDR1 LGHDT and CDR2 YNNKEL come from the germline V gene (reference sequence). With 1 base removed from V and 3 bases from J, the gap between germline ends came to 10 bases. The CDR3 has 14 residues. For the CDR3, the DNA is TGTGCCAGCAGCCAAGGTGGGCGCAACTACGAGCAGTACTTC. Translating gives CASSQGGRNYEQYF.

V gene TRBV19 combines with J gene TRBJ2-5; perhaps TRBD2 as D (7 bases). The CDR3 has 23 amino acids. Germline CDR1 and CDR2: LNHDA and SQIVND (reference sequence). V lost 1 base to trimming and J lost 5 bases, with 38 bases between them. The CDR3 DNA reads TGTGCCAGTAGTATAGGGGGGAGGGCCCCCCGCGGCCCCGCACAGGGAATAGGTGAGACCCAGTACTTC. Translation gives CASSIGGRAPRGPAQGIGETQYF.

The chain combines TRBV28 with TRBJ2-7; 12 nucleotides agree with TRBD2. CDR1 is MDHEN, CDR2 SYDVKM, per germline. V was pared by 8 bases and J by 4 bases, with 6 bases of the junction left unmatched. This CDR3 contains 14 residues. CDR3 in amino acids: CASGGGTSGYEQYF. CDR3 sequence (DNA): TGTGCCAGCGGGGGGGGGACTAGCGGGTACGAGCAGTACTTC.

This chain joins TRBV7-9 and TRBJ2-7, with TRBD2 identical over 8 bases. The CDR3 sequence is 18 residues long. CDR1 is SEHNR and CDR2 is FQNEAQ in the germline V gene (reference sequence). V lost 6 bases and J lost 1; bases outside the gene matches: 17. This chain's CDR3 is CASSLTGTRPTFSYEQYF. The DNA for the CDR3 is TGTGCCAGCAGTCTCACCGGGACTAGGCCCACGTTTTCCTACGAGCAGTACTTC.

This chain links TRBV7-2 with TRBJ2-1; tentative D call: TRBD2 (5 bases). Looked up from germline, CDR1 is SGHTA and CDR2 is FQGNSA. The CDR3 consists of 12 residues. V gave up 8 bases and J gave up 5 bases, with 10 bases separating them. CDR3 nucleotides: TGTGCCAGCTGGGAGAAGAACAATGAGCAGTTCTTC. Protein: CASWEKNNEQFF.

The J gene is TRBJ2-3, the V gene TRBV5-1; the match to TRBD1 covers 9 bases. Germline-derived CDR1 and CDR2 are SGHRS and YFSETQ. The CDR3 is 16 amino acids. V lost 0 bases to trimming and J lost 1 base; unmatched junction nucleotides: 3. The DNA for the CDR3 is TGCGCCAGCAGCTTGGCACGGACAGGGGGCACAGATACGCAGTATTTT. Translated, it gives CASSLARTGGTDTQYF. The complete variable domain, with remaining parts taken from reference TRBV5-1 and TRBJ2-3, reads KAGVTQTPRYLIKTRGQQVTLSCSPISGHRSVSWYQQTPGQGLQFLFEYFSETQRNKGNFPGRFSGRQFSNSRSEMNVSTLELGDSALYLCASSLARTGGTDTQYFGPGTRLTVL.

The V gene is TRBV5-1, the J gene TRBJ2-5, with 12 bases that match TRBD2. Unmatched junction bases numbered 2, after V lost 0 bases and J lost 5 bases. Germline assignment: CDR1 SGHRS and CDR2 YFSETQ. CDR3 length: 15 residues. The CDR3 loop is CASSLALAGGETQYF. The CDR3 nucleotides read TGCGCCAGCAGCTTGGCTCTAGCGGGAGGGGAGACCCAGTACTTC.

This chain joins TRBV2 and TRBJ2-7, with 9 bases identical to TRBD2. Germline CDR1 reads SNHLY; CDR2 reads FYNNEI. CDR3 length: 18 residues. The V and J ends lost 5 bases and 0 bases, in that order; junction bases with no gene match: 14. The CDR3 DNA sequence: TGTGCCAGCAGTCTTGGTCGACTAGCGGACAGGAGCTCCTACGAGCAGTACTTC. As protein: CASSLGRLADRSSYEQYF.

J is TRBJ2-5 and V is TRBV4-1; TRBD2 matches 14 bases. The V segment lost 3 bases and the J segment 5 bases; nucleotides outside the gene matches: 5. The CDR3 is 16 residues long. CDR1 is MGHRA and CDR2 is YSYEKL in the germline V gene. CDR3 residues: CASSHLTSGGAETQYF. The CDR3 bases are TGCGCCAGCAGCCACTTGACTAGCGGGGGGGCGGAGACCCAGTACTTC.

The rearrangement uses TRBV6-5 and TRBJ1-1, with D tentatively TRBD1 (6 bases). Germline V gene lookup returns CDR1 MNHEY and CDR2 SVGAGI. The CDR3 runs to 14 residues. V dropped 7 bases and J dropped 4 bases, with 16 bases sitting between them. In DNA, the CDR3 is TGTGCCAGCATCCTCACGGGGGGCGGCACTGAAGCTTTCTTT. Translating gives CASILTGGGTEAFF.

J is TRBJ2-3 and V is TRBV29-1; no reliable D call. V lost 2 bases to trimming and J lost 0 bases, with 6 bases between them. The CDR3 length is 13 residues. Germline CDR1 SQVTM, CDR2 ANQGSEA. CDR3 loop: CSVEPTSTDTQYF. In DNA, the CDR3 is TGCAGCGTTGAACCGACTAGCACAGATACGCAGTATTTT.

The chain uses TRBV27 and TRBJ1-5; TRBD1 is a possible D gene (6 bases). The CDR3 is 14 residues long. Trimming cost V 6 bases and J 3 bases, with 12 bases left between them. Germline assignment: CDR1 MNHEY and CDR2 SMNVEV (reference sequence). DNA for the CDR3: TGTGCCAGCAGCCAACAGGGCACCAATCAGCCCCAGCATTTT. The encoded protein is CASSQQGTNQPQHF.